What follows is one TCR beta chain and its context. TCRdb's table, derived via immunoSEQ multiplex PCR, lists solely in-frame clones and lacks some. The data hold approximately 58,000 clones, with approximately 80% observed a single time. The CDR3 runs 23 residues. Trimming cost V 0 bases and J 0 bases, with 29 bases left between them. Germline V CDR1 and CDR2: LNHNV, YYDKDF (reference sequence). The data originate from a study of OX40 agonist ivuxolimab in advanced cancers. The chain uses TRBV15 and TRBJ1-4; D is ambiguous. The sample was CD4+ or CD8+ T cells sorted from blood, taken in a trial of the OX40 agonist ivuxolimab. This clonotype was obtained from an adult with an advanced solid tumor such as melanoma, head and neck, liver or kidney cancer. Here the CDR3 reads CATSRDHPATDVLTRATNEKLFF. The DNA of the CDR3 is TGTGCCACCAGCAGAGATCATCCCGCTACCGACGTCTTAACTAGGGCAACTAATGAAAAACTGTTTTTT.